These 25 T cell receptor beta chains share one sample of origin, sequenced in a study of Tregs in tolerant kidney transplant recipients. Libraries were prepared by immunoSEQ multiplex PCR; TCRdb keeps only in-frame clonotypes and omits some of them. The sample gives about 100,000 clones, about 90% of which show up once; approximately 0.3% is in the top ten. The specimen comprised CD4+ T cells from blood, sampled before the transplant. These receptors all stem from a human donor who received a combined kidney and bone marrow transplant.

CDR3 sequence (DNA): TGTGCCAGCAGTGTGGGGCTCAACTATGGCTACACCTTC. Its protein is CASSVGLNYGYTF. The chain carries TRBV2 and TRBJ1-2; tentatively, D is TRBD1 (5 bases). The CDR3 loop spans 13 amino acids. Germline V gene data show CDR1 as SNHLY and CDR2 as FYNNEI. V was pared by 4 bases and J by 2 bases, with 8 bases between. The full variable domain, in which reference TRBV2 and TRBJ1-2 provide the parts outside the CDR3, is EPEVTQTPSHQVTQMGQEVILRCVPISNHLYFYWYRQILGQKVEFLVSFYNNEISEKSEIFDDQFSVERPDGSNFTLKIRSTKLEDSAMYFCASSVGLNYGYTFGSGTRLTVV.

In this sample, this clone turned up once. The rearrangement uses TRBV11-2 and TRBJ1-2; no clear D. Trimming shortened V by 1 base and J by 8 bases, and 11 bases separated the two germline ends. The length of the CDR3 is 13 residues. Germline values: CDR1 SGHAT, CDR2 FQNNGV. CDR3 nucleotides: TGTGCCAGCAGCTTAGGGACTCTTGGAGGCTACACCTTC. Protein sequence: CASSLGTLGGYTF. The whole variable domain, filled in from reference TRBV11-2 and TRBJ1-2, reads EAGVAQSPRYKIIEKRQSVAFWCNPISGHATLYWYQQILGQGPKLLIQFQNNGVVDDSQLPKDRFSAERLKGVDSTLKIQPAKLEDSAVYLCASSLGTLGGYTFGSGTRLTVV.

V and J are TRBV5-6 and TRBJ1-3, with D unclear. With 3 bases removed from V and 1 base from J, the gap between germline ends came to 8 bases. The CDR3 totals 14 residues. Germline CDR1 SGHDT, CDR2 YYEEEE. The CDR3 region has the DNA TGTGCCAGCAGCTACCAGAGGTCTGGAAACACCATATATTTT. Amino acids: CASSYQRSGNTIYF.

V and J are TRBV5-1 and TRBJ2-5, with a tentative D call TRBD2 (6 bases). There are 15 residues in the CDR3. V was clipped by 0 bases and J by 1 base, with 10 bases between them. Germline loops: CDR1 SGHRS, CDR2 YFSETQ. Written as DNA, the CDR3 is TGCGCCAGCAGCTTGGCCGGGAGCCTCCAAGAGACCCAGTACTTC. It encodes CASSLAGSLQETQYF.

The gene calls are TRBV6-1 and TRBJ2-2; D remains unclear. V lost 4 bases and J lost 2, with 5 bases in between. CDR3 length: 13 amino acids. CDR1 and CDR2 from the germline V gene are MNHNS and SASEGT. CDR3 in amino acids: CASSGQNTGELFF. The CDR3 DNA reads TGTGCCAGCAGTGGACAAAACACCGGGGAGCTGTTTTTT.

DNA of the CDR3: TGCGCCAGCAGCCTCGCAGCCGGGACAGTGAACACCGGGGAGCTGTTTTTT. Amino acids: CASSLAAGTVNTGELFF. J is TRBJ2-2 and V is TRBV4-3; TRBD1 matches 7 bases. The CDR3 runs 17 residues. Germline CDR1 is LGHNA and CDR2 is YSLEER. V lost 4 bases, J lost 1 base, and 9 bases stayed unmatched.

A single count supports this clone. The chain carries TRBV18 and TRBJ2-7; tentatively, D is TRBD2 (6 bases). The V gene's germline CDR1 is KGHSH and CDR2 LQKENI. The CDR3 spans 13 residues. The germline V and J ends were trimmed by 3 bases and 2 bases, with 8 bases remaining between them. In DNA form, the CDR3 reads TGTGCCAGCTCACCGTCGGGAGCCTACGAGCAGTACTTC. Translated: CASSPSGAYEQYF.

Turning to this clone: The germline gene is not matched at one end of the junction; a read error may be the cause. The rearrangement joins TRBV5-6 to TRBJ1-5; possible D gene TRBD1, 5 bases. The CDR3 is 16 residues long. CDR1 and CDR2 (germline): SGHDT, YYEEEE. This CDR3 reads CASTLRGIIGNQPQHF. The CDR3 DNA reads as TGTGCCAGCACCTTGAGGGGTATAATAGGCAATCAGCCCCAGCATTTT.

A single count supports this clone. V gene TRBV9 combines with J gene TRBJ1-5; no clear D gene. This CDR3 has 15 residues. The ends were cut back, 4 bases at V and 0 bases at J, with 11 bases in the middle. Germline-derived CDR1 and CDR2 are SGDLS and YYNGEE. The CDR3 DNA reads TGTGCCAGCAGCTCCGGGATATATAGCAATCAGCCCCAGCATTTT. Encoded protein: CASSSGIYSNQPQHF.

This clone has a single count. The CDR3 sequence: CASSLGAGFSGRGDEQYF. The DNA of the CDR3 is TGTGCCAGCAGCCTTGGGGCGGGATTTTCCGGTCGAGGGGACGAGCAGTACTTC. The chain combines TRBV7-2 with TRBJ2-7, with D perhaps matching TRBD2 (6 bases). Germline CDR1 SGHTA, CDR2 FQGNSA. There are 18 residues in the CDR3. Trimming stripped 5 bases from V and 5 bases from J, with 28 bases between.

This sequence joins TRBV2 and TRBJ2-3; D is unresolved. Trimming cost V 5 bases and J 0 bases, with 9 bases left between them. The germline CDR1 and CDR2 sequences are SNHLY and FYNNEI. This CDR3 region has 14 residues. CDR3 amino acids: CASSRVSSTDTQYF. CDR3 nucleotides: TGTGCCAGCAGTCGAGTATCTAGCACAGATACGCAGTATTTT.

The CDR3, as DNA: TGTGCCAGCAGCCCCAGGGGGCGCATACGCTCCTACAATGAGCAGTTCTTC. Translating gives CASSPRGRIRSYNEQFF. V gene TRBV7-2 combines with J gene TRBJ2-1; TRBD1 agrees at 8 bases. This CDR3 spans 17 amino acids. CDR1 is SGHTA and CDR2 is FQGNSA in the germline V gene. V dropped 5 bases and J dropped 0; count of bases not matched to a gene: 9.

The chain links TRBV6-1 to TRBJ2-7; D is unclear. Germline V CDR1 and CDR2: MNHNS, SASEGT. The CDR3 runs 13 residues. V lost 7 bases and J 4 bases, leaving 14 bases between the germline ends. CDR3 sequence reads: CASKKQTLYEQYF. The CDR3 DNA follows: TGTGCCAGCAAGAAACAGACACTGTACGAGCAGTACTTC.

The J gene is TRBJ2-1, the V gene TRBV7-2, with 9 bases lining up with TRBD2. Unmatched junction bases numbered 6, after V lost 7 bases and J lost 2 bases. The CDR3 contains 15 residues. The V gene's germline CDR1 is SGHTA and CDR2 FQGNSA. This chain's CDR3 is CASTASSGAYNEQFF. In DNA, the CDR3 is TGTGCCAGCACCGCCTCTAGCGGGGCCTACAATGAGCAGTTCTTC.

V usage is TRBV5-1 and J usage is TRBJ1-6; a weak D match, TRBD1 (6 bases). From germline, CDR1 is SGHRS and CDR2 YFSETQ. V shed 0 bases and J shed 8 bases, with 15 bases lying between them. The CDR3 spans 16 residues. The CDR3 reads CASSLAGTGSDSPLHF. The CDR3 DNA sequence: TGCGCCAGCAGCTTGGCGGGAACAGGGTCCGATTCACCCCTCCACTTT.

This chain links TRBV7-9 with TRBJ1-5; TRBD1 agrees at 9 bases. After removal of 8 bases from V and 6 bases from J, the junction contained 5 bases not matched to a gene. This CDR3 has 13 amino acids. Germline V gene lookup returns CDR1 SEHNR and CDR2 FQNEAQ (reference sequence). CDR3 in amino acids: CASGTGTVQPQHF. The CDR3 DNA is TGTGCCAGCGGGACAGGGACCGTTCAGCCCCAGCATTTT.

This chain joins TRBV11-3 and TRBJ2-3, with 10 bases matching TRBD1. The CDR3 totals 15 residues. Germline CDR1 and CDR2: SGHNT and YENEEA. The V and J ends lost 5 bases and 4 bases, in that order; junction bases with no gene match: 6. The CDR3 region is CASSKGTGVPDTQYF. The DNA for the CDR3 is TGTGCCAGCAGCAAAGGGACAGGGGTCCCAGATACGCAGTATTTT. Based on the CDR3 plus reference TRBV11-3 and TRBJ2-3, the full variable domain is EAGVVQSPRYKIIEKKQPVAFWCNPISGHNTLYWYLQNLGQGPELLIRYENEEAVDDSQLPKDRFSAERLKGVDSTLKIQPAELGDSAVYLCASSKGTGVPDTQYFGPGTRLTVL.

This clone was recorded only once. The chain couples TRBV9 to TRBJ1-4, with 8 bases matching TRBD1. The junction had 3 bases not matched to a gene; V was cut back by 3 bases and J by 5 bases. CDR3 length: 14 residues. Germline-derived CDR1 and CDR2 are SGDLS and YYNGEE. The CDR3 sequence: CASSGNRGNEKLFF. CDR3 bases: TGTGCCAGCAGCGGAAACAGGGGGAATGAAAAACTGTTTTTT.

CDR3 in DNA: TGTGCCAGCAGCCCGGGGGGAAAGACGGTGAACTATGGCTACACCTTC. Amino acids: CASSPGGKTVNYGYTF. The chain uses TRBV5-4 and TRBJ1-2, with a tentative D call TRBD1 (5 bases). The CDR3 contains 16 residues. Germline assignment: CDR1 SGHNT and CDR2 YYREEE (reference sequence). V was shortened by 4 bases and J by 2 bases, with 18 bases between the two germline ends.

The rearrangement links TRBV19 to TRBJ1-5; weak D call: TRBD1 (6 bases). CDR1 is LNHDA, CDR2 SQIVND, per germline (reference sequence). V lost 3 bases and J 4 bases, leaving 7 bases between the germline ends. The CDR3 covers 13 residues. CDR3 residues: CASSMDRNQPQHF. The CDR3 coding sequence is TGTGCCAGTAGTATGGACAGAAATCAGCCCCAGCATTTT.

This rearrangement joins TRBV28 to TRBJ2-7; D is perhaps TRBD2 (6 bases). The CDR3 totals 18 residues. Trimming left V 7 bases short and J 1 base short, with 26 bases between. CDR1 is MDHEN, CDR2 SYDVKM, per germline. The DNA for the CDR3 is TGTGCCAGCAACATACGGGACCTCCCAAGGAGGGCTTCCTACGAGCAGTACTTC. It is translated as CASNIRDLPRRASYEQYF.

This chain joins TRBV9 and TRBJ2-3; 13 bases are a match to TRBD2. V gave up 1 base and J gave up 1 base; unmatched junction bases: 3. The V gene's germline CDR1 is SGDLS and CDR2 YYNGEE. There are 17 residues in the CDR3. The DNA of the CDR3 is TGTGCCAGCAGCGTAATCGGGACTAGCGGGGGCACAGATACGCAGTATTTT. Encoded protein: CASSVIGTSGGTDTQYF.

This chain joins TRBV14 and TRBJ2-7, with D tentatively TRBD1 (6 bases). CDR1 is SGHDN, CDR2 FVKESK, per germline. The germline V and J ends were trimmed by 3 bases and 5 bases, with 14 bases remaining between them. The CDR3 is made up of 14 amino acids. The CDR3 sequence is CASSQWGRFNEQYF. The DNA for the CDR3 is TGTGCCAGCAGCCAGTGGGGGCGCTTCAACGAGCAGTACTTC.

This clone was observed a single time. The chain carries TRBV6-1 and TRBJ1-1; 9 bases are shared with TRBD1. The CDR3 extends over 13 amino acids. Germline CDR1 reads MNHNS; CDR2 reads SASEGT. V lost 10 bases and J lost 4; bases outside the gene matches: 7. CDR3 bases: TGTGCCACTAGACAGGGGGTGGGCACTGAAGCTTTCTTT. Protein: CATRQGVGTEAFF.

The table lists this clone with a count of one. CDR3 in amino acids: CASSLRVTSVFYEQYF. The CDR3 DNA reads as TGTGCCAGCAGCCTGAGGGTTACTTCTGTCTTTTACGAGCAGTACTTC. This chain links TRBV13 with TRBJ2-7; possibly TRBD2 for D (5 bases). The V gene's germline CDR1 is PRHDT and CDR2 FYEKMQ (reference sequence). This CDR3 has 16 residues. Trimming left V 5 bases short and J 4 bases short, with 21 bases between.